The entry below gives a single T cell receptor beta chain sequence along with its context. The target antigen is unknown. Everyone who donated was a healthy bone marrow donor. This entry is derived from a study of cytomegalovirus exposure and HLA in healthy donors. In the study overall: Roughly 80 million unique TCRs from HLA-typed donors made up an early data release.

The CDR3 spans 12 residues. Germline-derived CDR1 and CDR2 are SGHKS and YYEKEE (reference sequence). The V end was cut by 4 bases, the J end by 5 bases, with 9 bases between. 13 Jbeta primers and 60 Vbeta primers were used for the PCR. The method was immunoSEQ multiplex PCR; TCRdb's version includes in-frame clones alone and lacks a portion of them. The repertoire has about 110,000 clones, 65% to 80% of them found once; the top ten carry under 8%. Notes on the study in general: Roughly even sequencing depth across donors was the assumption behind the presence/absence analyses. The study designated roughly 150 TCR beta chains cytomegalovirus-associated.

This TCR was sampled from a woman aged 45-65 years in good health and CMV-seropositive. Sequencing was done on a sample of PBMCs. This chain links TRBV5-5 with TRBJ1-2; TRBD1 is a possible D gene (5 bases). CDR3 DNA: TGTGCCAGCAGCCCGGGGGATTATGGCTACACCTTC. Its translation: CASSPGDYGYTF.